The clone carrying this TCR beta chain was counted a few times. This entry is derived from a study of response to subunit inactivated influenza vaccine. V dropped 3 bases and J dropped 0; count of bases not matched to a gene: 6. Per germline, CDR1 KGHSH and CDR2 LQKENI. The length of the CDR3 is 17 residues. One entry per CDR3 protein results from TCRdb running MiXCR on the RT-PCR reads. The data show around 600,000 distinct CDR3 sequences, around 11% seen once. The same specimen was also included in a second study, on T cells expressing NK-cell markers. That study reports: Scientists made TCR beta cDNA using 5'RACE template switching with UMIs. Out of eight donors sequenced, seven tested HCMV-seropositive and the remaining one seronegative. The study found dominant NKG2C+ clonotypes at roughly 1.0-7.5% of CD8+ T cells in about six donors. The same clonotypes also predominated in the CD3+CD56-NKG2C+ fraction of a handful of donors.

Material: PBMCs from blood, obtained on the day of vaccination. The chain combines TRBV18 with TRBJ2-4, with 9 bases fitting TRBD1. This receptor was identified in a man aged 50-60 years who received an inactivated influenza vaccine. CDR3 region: CASSPPGQGLAKNIQYF. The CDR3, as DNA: TGTGCCAGCTCACCGCCGGGACAGGGACTAGCCAAAAACATTCAGTACTTC.